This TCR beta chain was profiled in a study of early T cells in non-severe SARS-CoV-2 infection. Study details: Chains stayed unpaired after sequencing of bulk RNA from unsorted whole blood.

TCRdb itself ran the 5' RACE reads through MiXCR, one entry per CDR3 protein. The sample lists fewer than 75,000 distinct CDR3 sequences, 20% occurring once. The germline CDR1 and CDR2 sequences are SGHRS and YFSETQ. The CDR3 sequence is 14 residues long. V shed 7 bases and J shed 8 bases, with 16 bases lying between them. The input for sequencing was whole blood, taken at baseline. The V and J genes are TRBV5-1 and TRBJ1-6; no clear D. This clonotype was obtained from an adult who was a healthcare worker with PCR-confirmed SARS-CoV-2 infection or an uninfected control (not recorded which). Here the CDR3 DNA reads TGCGCCAGCGGCAAGCTCGGCAGCGATTCACCCCTCCACTTT. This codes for CASGKLGSDSPLHF.